This TCR beta chain was found in a study of blood T cell repertoires in COVID-19. At the level of the study: Nucleic acid was either cDNA or gDNA, and it came from T cells, B-cell-depleted T cells, or PBMCs.

Unmatched junction bases numbered 4, after V lost 5 bases and J lost 5 bases. The CDR3 has 14 residues. CDR1 is SGHTA and CDR2 is FQGNSA in the germline V gene. This clone was counted once. Clones were sequenced by immunoSEQ multiplex PCR, and TCRdb holds only the in-frame ones, with some missing. This table has roughly 200,000 clones, around 83% appearing once. The receptor was derived from a human donor in a cohort sampled during active COVID-19. The sample comprised peripheral blood. The chain carries TRBV7-2 and TRBJ2-3; 10 bases agree with TRBD2. The CDR3 loop is CASSILAGRDTQYF. The CDR3 nucleotides are TGTGCCAGCAGCATACTAGCGGGGAGAGATACGCAGTATTTT.